This T cell receptor (beta chain) was sequenced during a study of CD8 T cells in Susac syndrome. Study summary: Sequenced Susac syndrome patients included more than five with clinically active disease and eight in remission.

In germline, CDR1 is SQVTM, CDR2 ANQGSEA. V shed 7 bases and J 3 bases; nucleotides not matched to a gene: 6. This CDR3 region has 14 residues. Reverse transcription of about 0.5 to 1 ug RNA was carried out with random hexamers. Across 54 Vbeta and 13 Jbeta, immunoSEQ multiplex PCR amplified TCR beta CDR3. TCRdb passed the immunoSEQ multiplex PCR reads through MiXCR, listing each CDR3 protein once. The sample holds approximately 160,000 distinct CDR3 sequences, about 96% seen once. Both CD4+ and CD8+ T cells were negatively isolated, and TEMRA cells underwent FACS enrichment. Specimen: CD4+ T cells from PBMCs. The rearrangement uses TRBV29-1 and TRBJ2-3, with 11 bases that match TRBD2. The receptor was isolated from a human donor with Susac syndrome. Here the CDR3 DNA reads TGCAGCGCCCAAACTAGCGGGAGTACAGATACGCAGTATTTT. This encodes CSAQTSGSTDTQYF.